Below are 4 T cell receptor beta chains sequenced from a single sample in a study of graft-versus-host responses after intestinal transplantation. Some clones are missing from TCRdb's copy, which holds only in-frame ones; the method was immunoSEQ multiplex PCR. Of about 97,000 clones listed, 85% to 95% were seen once; the top ten hold roughly 0.069%. No cognate antigen is known for these TCRs. Sample: unstimulated CD8+ T cells sorted from spleen or lymph node cells, taken before transplant. The receptors originated from a human donor who was the organ donor for an intestinal transplant.

The rearrangement links TRBV14 to TRBJ2-7; TRBD1 is a possible D gene (5 bases). The V end lost 0 bases, the J end lost 4 bases, and 13 bases lay between the germline ends. This CDR3 contains 15 residues. The germline V gene encodes CDR1 SGHDN and CDR2 FVKESK. CDR3 sequence: CASSQDSGILYEQYF. Here the CDR3 DNA reads TGTGCCAGCAGCCAAGACTCAGGGATATTGTACGAGCAGTACTTC.

V gene TRBV5-8 combines with J gene TRBJ1-3; 8 nucleotides agree with TRBD1. The V gene end was trimmed by 4 bases and the J gene end by 2 bases; junction bases not matched to a gene: 11. Germline V gene sequence: CDR1 SGHTS, CDR2 YDEGEE. The CDR3 is 17 residues long. The CDR3 DNA sequence: TGTGCCAGCAGCCTAGGACAGGGCCTAGGAGCTGGAAACACCATATATTTT. As protein: CASSLGQGLGAGNTIYF.

The J gene is TRBJ1-3, the V gene TRBV28, with D unresolved. Germline CDR1 reads MDHEN; CDR2 reads SYDVKM. Trimming took off 3 bases at V and 4 bases at J, with 16 bases between the two ends. The CDR3 has 16 amino acids. CDR3 loop: CASSFLRRYLGNTIYF. Written as DNA, the CDR3 is TGTGCCAGCAGTTTCTTAAGGAGATACCTCGGAAACACCATATATTTT.

The chain links TRBV6-1 to TRBJ1-5; 8 nucleotides agree with TRBD1. The CDR3 has 15 residues. Germline V gene data show CDR1 as MNHNS and CDR2 as SASEGT. V dropped 6 bases and J dropped 7; count of bases not matched to a gene: 11. The CDR3: CASSPTGTGYQPQHF. CDR3 coding DNA: TGTGCCAGCAGCCCTACCGGGACAGGCTACCAGCCCCAGCATTTT.